These 13 T cell receptor beta chains came from one sample sequenced in a study of tumor-infiltrating lymphocytes in localized non-small cell lung cancer. Sequenced by immunoSEQ multiplex PCR; TCRdb stores in-frame clones only, minus some. The data hold tens of thousands of clones, with around 78% observed a single time. The sequenced sample consisted of lung tumor tissue. These TCRs come from a human donor with non-small cell lung cancer.

This clone came up a few times. The chain links TRBV4-1 to TRBJ1-2; TRBD1 might be the D (6 bases). The CDR3 has 14 amino acids. Germline CDR1 MGHRA, CDR2 YSYEKL. The V end lost 6 bases, the J end lost 1 base, and 12 bases lay between the germline ends. CDR3 nucleotides: TGCGCCAGCAGTCGAGTGGACAGTAACTATGGCTACACCTTC. Protein: CASSRVDSNYGYTF.

The chain employs TRBV9 and TRBJ2-3; D gene unclear. CDR3 length equals 16 residues. Trimming removed 0 bases from V and 1 base from J, with 12 bases in between. Germline V gene sequence: CDR1 SGDLS, CDR2 YYNGEE. DNA of the CDR3: TGTGCCAGCAGCGTAGGGAAAGCACGAGGCACAGATACGCAGTATTTT. Residues: CASSVGKARGTDTQYF.

The chain combines TRBV2 with TRBJ1-3; D gene uncertain. Germline CDR1 SNHLY, CDR2 FYNNEI. CDR3 length equals 15 residues. With 1 base removed from V and 4 bases from J, the gap between germline ends came to 11 bases. The CDR3 region has the DNA TGTGCCAGCAGTGAAGACAGTACAGCGGGAAACACCATATATTTT. Residues: CASSEDSTAGNTIYF.

The rearrangement joins TRBV18 to TRBJ2-7, with TRBD1 matching over 8 bases. With V trimmed by 5 bases and J by 0 bases, 6 bases remained unmatched. Looked up from germline, CDR1 is KGHSH and CDR2 is LQKENI. The CDR3 extends over 15 amino acids. CDR3 residues: CASSSGQGPSYEQYF. As DNA, the CDR3 is TGTGCCAGCTCATCAGGACAGGGCCCCTCCTACGAGCAGTACTTC.

This rearrangement joins TRBV6-5 to TRBJ2-7, with TRBD1 as a possible D gene (6 bases). Trimming left V 6 bases short and J 0 bases short, with 12 bases between. CDR1 is MNHEY, CDR2 SVGAGI, per germline. The CDR3 runs to 14 residues. The DNA for the CDR3 is TGTGCCAGCAGCGCGGACAGAAGCTCCTACGAGCAGTACTTC. Translation gives CASSADRSSYEQYF.

The genes are TRBV30 and TRBJ2-5; D is possibly TRBD1 or TRBD2 (5 bases each). The germline CDR1 and CDR2 sequences are GTSNPN and SVGIG (reference sequence). V was cut by 3 bases and J by 5 bases, with 13 bases left in between. This CDR3 is built from 13 residues. CDR3 loop: CAWRTSGLETQYF. The CDR3 nucleotides are TGTGCCTGGAGGACATCGGGGCTGGAGACCCAGTACTTC. Variable domain in full (rest from reference TRBV30 and TRBJ2-5): SQTIHQWPATLVQPVGSPLSLECTVEGTSNPNLYWYRQAAGRGLQLLFYSVGIGQISSEVPQNLSASRPQDRQFILSSKKLLLSDSGFYLCAWRTSGLETQYFGPGTRLLVL.

The chain links TRBV5-1 to TRBJ1-4; no definite D call. Trimming left V 0 bases short and J 4 bases short, with 4 bases between. Looked up from germline, CDR1 is SGHRS and CDR2 is YFSETQ. CDR3 length equals 13 residues. The CDR3 DNA is TGCGCCAGCAGCTTGGGTGGTAATGAAAAACTGTTTTTT. It is translated as CASSLGGNEKLFF.

This sequence joins TRBV14 and TRBJ1-4; 8 bases map to TRBD1. Germline trimming cut 3 bases from V and 4 bases from J; bases unmatched to any gene: 10. CDR1 and CDR2 from the germline V gene are SGHDN and FVKESK. The CDR3 has 17 residues. In DNA, the CDR3 is TGTGCCAGCAGCCATGCCGGGCAGGGGGCTAATAATGAAAAACTGTTTTTT. Translating it yields CASSHAGQGANNEKLFF. The full variable domain, with the rest looked up from reference TRBV14 and TRBJ1-4, is EAGVTQFPSHSVIEKGQTVTLRCDPISGHDNLYWYRRVMGKEIKFLLHFVKESKQDESGMPNNRFLAERTGGTYSTLKVQPAELEDSGVYFCASSHAGQGANNEKLFFGSGTQLSVL.

The V and J genes are TRBV6-1 and TRBJ1-2; D perhaps matches TRBD1 (6 bases). Trimming cost V 1 base and J 3 bases, with 15 bases left between them. Germline CDR1 MNHNS, CDR2 SASEGT. The CDR3 has 16 amino acids. The CDR3 coding sequence is TGTGCCAGCAGTGAAGACGGCAGGGGAATGTACTATGGCTACACCTTC. The encoded protein is CASSEDGRGMYYGYTF.

This chain joins TRBV30 and TRBJ2-3; D is ambiguous. The CDR3 loop spans 12 amino acids. V gave up 2 bases and J gave up 6 bases, with 9 bases separating them. Germline values: CDR1 GTSNPN, CDR2 SVGIG (reference sequence). The CDR3 DNA reads as TGTGCCTGGAGTTGCAGGCGGGATACGCAGTATTTT. Protein product: CAWSCRRDTQYF.

The chain links TRBV19 to TRBJ1-2; 7 bases are shared with TRBD1. V trimming: 7 bases; J trimming: 1 base; junction bases outside the gene matches: 3. The CDR3 is 13 amino acids. Germline assignment: CDR1 LNHDA and CDR2 SQIVND (reference sequence). The CDR3 here is CASTGQINYGYTF. CDR3 bases: TGTGCCAGTACGGGACAGATTAACTATGGCTACACCTTC.

The rearrangement uses TRBV4-1 and TRBJ1-3, with D maybe TRBD1 (6 bases). In germline, CDR1 is MGHRA, CDR2 YSYEKL. Trimming removed 2 bases at V and 2 bases at J, with 16 bases between. This CDR3 has 17 amino acids. The CDR3 region has the DNA TGCGCCAGCAGCCAATTACTAACTCAGGGGCCTGGAAACACCATATATTTT. Translating it yields CASSQLLTQGPGNTIYF.

The V gene is TRBV7-9, the J gene TRBJ1-3; the D is unclear. Per the germline V gene, CDR1 is SEHNR and CDR2 is FQNEAQ (reference sequence). The CDR3 spans 13 residues. V lost 4 bases to trimming and J lost 1 base, with 5 bases between them. CDR3 region: CASSSQSGNTIYF. CDR3 coding DNA: TGTGCCAGCAGCTCTCAATCTGGAAACACCATATATTTT.